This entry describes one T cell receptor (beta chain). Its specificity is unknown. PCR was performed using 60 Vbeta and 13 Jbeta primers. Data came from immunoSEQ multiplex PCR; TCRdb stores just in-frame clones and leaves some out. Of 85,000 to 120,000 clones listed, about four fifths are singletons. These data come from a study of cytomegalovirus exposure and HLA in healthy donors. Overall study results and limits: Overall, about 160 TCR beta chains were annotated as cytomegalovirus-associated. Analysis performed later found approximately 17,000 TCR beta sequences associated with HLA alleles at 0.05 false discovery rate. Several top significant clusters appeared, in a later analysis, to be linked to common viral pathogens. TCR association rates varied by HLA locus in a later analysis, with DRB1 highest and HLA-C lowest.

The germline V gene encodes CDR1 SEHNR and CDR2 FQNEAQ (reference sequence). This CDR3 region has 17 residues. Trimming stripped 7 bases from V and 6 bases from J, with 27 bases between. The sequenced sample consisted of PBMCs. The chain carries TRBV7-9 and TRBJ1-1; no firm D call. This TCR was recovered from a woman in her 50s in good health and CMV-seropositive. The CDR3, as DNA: TGTGCCAGCACCACCCCAATAGGGAGGCCCGAATGGGCTGAAGCTTTCTTT. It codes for CASTTPIGRPEWAEAFF.